These T cell receptor beta chains were read from a single sample in a study of T cells in Graves' hyperthyroidism and ophthalmopathy. TCRdb called the multiplex PCR reads again in MiXCR, with one record for every CDR3 protein. The sample lists around 450,000 distinct CDR3 sequences; around a sixth were seen once. The sequencing sample was made of blood. These receptors were collected from a woman aged 18-29 years with Graves' hyperthyroidism. Both conserved end residues are part of each CDR3. D genes are given only for firm matches. Rows give clone size only sometimes, using once, few, many, or a class for an expanded clone.

cdr3_length j_call clone_size d_call v_call cdr3_nt cdr3_aa
13 TRBJ2-1 few . TRBV5-5 TGTGCCAGCAGCTCCACCCCCGGGAATGAGCAGTTCTTC CASSSTPGNEQFF
14 TRBJ2-7 many TRBD2 TRBV5-5 TGTGCCAGCAGCTTGGTCGGGGGAGGGTTAGAGCAGTACTTC CASSLVGGGLEQYF
16 TRBJ1-2 few . TRBV6-4 TGTGCCAGCAGCGAAAAGGTCGGAGGGGGTGATAGTGGCTACACCTTC CASSEKVGGGDSGYTF
16 TRBJ1-2 many . TRBV2 TGTGCCAGCATTCCGGGGTTTACTACGCCCGCCTATGGCTACACCTTC CASIPGFTTPAYGYTF
13 TRBJ1-3 few . TRBV5-1 TGCGCCAGCAGCTTCGGGACTTGGGACACCATATATTTT CASSFGTWDTIYF
16 TRBJ2-5 . . TRBV6-1 TGTGCCAGCAGACCACTGTGGGACACGCCTGGAGAGACCCAGTACTTC CASRPLWDTPGETQYF
14 TRBJ1-3 many TRBD1 TRBV20-1 TGCAGTGCTATAGAGGGGGCATCTGGAAACACCATATATTTT CSAIEGASGNTIYF
14 TRBJ2-7 many . TRBV20-1 TGCAGTGCATCCGGGACACACCACTCCTACGAGCAGTACTTC CSASGTHHSYEQYF
14 TRBJ1-6 many . TRBV20-1 TGCAGTGCTAGAGCTCCGGGGGGGAATTCACCCCTCCACTTT CSARAPGGNSPLHF
15 TRBJ2-6 many . TRBV12-3/TRBV12-4 TGTGCCAGCACCCTTTGGAGCTCTGGGGCCAACGTCCTGACTTTC CASTLWSSGANVLTF
16 TRBJ2-5 many TRBD1 TRBV6-1 TGTGCCAGCAGTCAAATCTCCGGGACAGGGAAAGAGACCCAGTACTTC CASSQISGTGKETQYF
14 TRBJ1-2 . . TRBV3-1 TGTGCCAGCAGCCCCTGGGCTCCTCCTGGTGGCTACACCTTC CASSPWAPPGGYTF
14 TRBJ1-5 many . TRBV9 TGTGCCAGCAGCGGGACGAGGTTCCCTCGACCCCAGCATTTT CASSGTRFPRPQHF
12 TRBJ2-1 many TRBD1 TRBV20-1 TGCAGTGCTGCGACAGGGGCTATCGAGCAGTTCTTC CSAATGAIEQFF
14 TRBJ2-2 . . TRBV11-2 TGTGCCAGCAGCCGGGGCGGGGACAGCGGGGAGCTGTTTTTT CASSRGGDSGELFF
17 TRBJ2-6 few TRBD1 TRBV24-1 TGTGCCACCCTAACTAGGGACAGGCAGGCTGGGGCCAACGTCCTGACTTTC CATLTRDRQAGANVLTF
15 TRBJ2-1 many . TRBV2 TGTGCCAGCAAGAGGCAGCGGGCTTCCTACAATGAGCAGTTCTTC CASKRQRASYNEQFF
14 TRBJ2-2 many . TRBV20-1 TGCAGTGCTAGAGATAAACTTAACACCGGGGAGCTGTTTTTT CSARDKLNTGELFF
14 TRBJ2-7 . TRBD2 TRBV9 TGTGCCAGCAACGAGGGACTAGGGAACTACGAGCAGTACTTC CASNEGLGNYEQYF
16 TRBJ2-7 . . TRBV24-1 TGTGCCACCAGTGATTGGAAGGGGAAGGGCTCCTACGAGCAGTACTTC CATSDWKGKGSYEQYF
13 TRBJ2-5 many . TRBV11-3 TGTGCCTGCGTTGGGTCGGCGGGAGAGACCCAGTACTTC CACVGSAGETQYF
16 TRBJ2-3 many TRBD2 TRBV13 TGTGCCAGCAGCTCAAGGACTAGCGGGGGCACAGATACGCAGTATTTT CASSSRTSGGTDTQYF
15 TRBJ2-3 few . TRBV6-9 TGTGCCAGCAGTTTGGGGAACAGCCGCACAGATACGCAGTATTTT CASSLGNSRTDTQYF
15 TRBJ2-1 many TRBD2 TRBV7-2 TGTGCCAGCAGCCTGACTAGCGGGAGAGTTAGTGAGCAGTTCTTC CASSLTSGRVSEQFF
15 TRBJ2-5 many TRBD1 TRBV13 TGTGCCAGCAGCAAAGGGACAGGGGGCAGTAGGACCCAGTACTTC CASSKGTGGSRTQYF
16 TRBJ2-7 many . TRBV7-2 TGTGCCAGCAGCTTAGCCGCCGGGACTGGCCAATACGAGCAGTACTTC CASSLAAGTGQYEQYF
19 TRBJ2-3 . TRBD2 TRBV7-9 TGTGCCAGCAGCCAGCTAGCGGGAGTGGGCCCCACTATCACAGATACGCAGTATTTT CASSQLAGVGPTITDTQYF
15 TRBJ1-3 . TRBD1 TRBV30 TGTGCCTGGGGGACAGGGACCCTCTCTGGAAACACCATATATTTT CAWGTGTLSGNTIYF
12 TRBJ1-1 once . TRBV12-3/TRBV12-4 TGTGCCAGCAGTCCAACGACAATTGAAGCTTTCTTT CASSPTTIEAFF
12 TRBJ2-7 many . TRBV12-3/TRBV12-4 TGTGCCAGCAGTTTTGGGGGGCTTGAGCAGTACTTC CASSFGGLEQYF
14 TRBJ2-7 many . TRBV5-1 TGCGCCAGCAGCCACGGACAGGGAGGGAGCGAGCAGTACTTC CASSHGQGGSEQYF
15 TRBJ1-4 many . TRBV11-2 TGTGCCAGCAGCTTAGAAGGGCGGACTAATGAAAAACTGTTTTTT CASSLEGRTNEKLFF
18 TRBJ2-7 . . TRBV7-2 TGTGCCAGCAGCTTAAAGTCTGCCGATGTCGGGGGAATGTACGAGCAGTACTTC CASSLKSADVGGMYEQYF